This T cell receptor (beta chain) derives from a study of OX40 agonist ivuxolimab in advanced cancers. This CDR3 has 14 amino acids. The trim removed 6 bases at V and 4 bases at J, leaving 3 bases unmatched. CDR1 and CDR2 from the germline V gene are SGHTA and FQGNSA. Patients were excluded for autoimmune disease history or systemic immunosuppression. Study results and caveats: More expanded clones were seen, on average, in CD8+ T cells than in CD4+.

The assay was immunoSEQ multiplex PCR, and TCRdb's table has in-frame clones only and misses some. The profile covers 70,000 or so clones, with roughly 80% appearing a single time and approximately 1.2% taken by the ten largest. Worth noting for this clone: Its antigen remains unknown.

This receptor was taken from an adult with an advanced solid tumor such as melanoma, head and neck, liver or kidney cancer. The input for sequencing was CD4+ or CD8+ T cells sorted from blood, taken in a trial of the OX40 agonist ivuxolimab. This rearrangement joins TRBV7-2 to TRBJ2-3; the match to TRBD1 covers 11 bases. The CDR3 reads CASRRDRGADTQYF. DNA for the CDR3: TGTGCCAGCAGACGGGACAGGGGGGCAGATACGCAGTATTTT.